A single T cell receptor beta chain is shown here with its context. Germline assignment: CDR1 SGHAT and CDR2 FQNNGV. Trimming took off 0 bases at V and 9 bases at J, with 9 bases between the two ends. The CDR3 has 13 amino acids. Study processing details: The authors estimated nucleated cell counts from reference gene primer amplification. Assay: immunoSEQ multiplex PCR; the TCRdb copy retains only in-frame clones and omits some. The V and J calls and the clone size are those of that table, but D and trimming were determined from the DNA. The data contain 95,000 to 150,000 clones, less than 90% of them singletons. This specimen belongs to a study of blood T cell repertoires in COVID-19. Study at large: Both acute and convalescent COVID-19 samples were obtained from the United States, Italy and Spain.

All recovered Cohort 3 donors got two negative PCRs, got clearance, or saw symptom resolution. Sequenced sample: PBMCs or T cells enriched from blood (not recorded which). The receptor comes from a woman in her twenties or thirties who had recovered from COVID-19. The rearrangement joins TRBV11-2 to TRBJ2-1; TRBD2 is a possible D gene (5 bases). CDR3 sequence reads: CASSLDSSPEQFF. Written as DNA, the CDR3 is TGTGCCAGCAGCTTAGATTCTAGCCCTGAGCAGTTCTTC.